Listed below are T cell receptor beta chains from one sample, sequenced in a study of glioma-infiltrating T cells after dendritic cell vaccination. The data were produced by immunoSEQ multiplex PCR, yet TCRdb's version contains in-frame clones alone and is incomplete. The sample shows approximately 62,000 clones, approximately 89% of them seen only once. Material: blood, obtained after dendritic cell vaccination. The receptors here all came from a human donor with glioblastoma. Both conserved end residues are part of each CDR3. The D gene is left open where the match is weak. Not every row has a clone size; where given, it reads once, few, many or a size class.

j_gene: TRBJ2-7; d_gene: TRBD2; abundance: NA; v_gene: TRBV2; CDR3nt: TGTGCCAGCCGAATTAGCGGGAGGGCCTACGAGCAGTACTTC; CDR3aa: CASRISGRAYEQYF
j_gene: TRBJ1-5; d_gene: NA; abundance: NA; v_gene: TRBV7-2; CDR3nt: TGTGCCAGCAGTCCACAGGCGAACAACAATCAGCCCCAGCATTTT; CDR3aa: CASSPQANNNQPQHF
j_gene: TRBJ1-1; d_gene: TRBD1; abundance: once; v_gene: TRBV29-1; CDR3nt: TGCAGCGCACGGACAGGGAACACTGAAGCTTTCTTT; CDR3aa: CSARTGNTEAFF
j_gene: TRBJ2-2; d_gene: TRBD2; abundance: NA; v_gene: TRBV11-1; CDR3nt: TGTGCCAGCAGCTATATACTAGCGGGGGGCACCGGGGAGCTGTTTTTT; CDR3aa: CASSYILAGGTGELFF
j_gene: TRBJ2-7; d_gene: NA; abundance: NA; v_gene: TRBV5-4; CDR3nt: TGTGCCAGCAGCGAAGACTACCGCTACGAGCAGTACTTC; CDR3aa: CASSEDYRYEQYF
j_gene: TRBJ2-5; d_gene: NA; abundance: NA; v_gene: TRBV30; CDR3nt: TGTGCCTGCAGACGGGGAGTTAAAGAGACCCAGTACTTC; CDR3aa: CACRRGVKETQYF
j_gene: TRBJ2-1; d_gene: TRBD2; abundance: NA; v_gene: TRBV6-5; CDR3nt: TGTGCCAGCAGCCCCCTGAGCGGGGGGAGCGATGAGCAGTTCTTC; CDR3aa: CASSPLSGGSDEQFF
j_gene: TRBJ2-1; d_gene: TRBD1; abundance: NA; v_gene: TRBV19; CDR3nt: TGTGCCAGTCTCCCCCACAGGGGGACCTCCTACAATGAGCAGTTCTTC; CDR3aa: CASLPHRGTSYNEQFF
j_gene: TRBJ2-1; d_gene: NA; abundance: once; v_gene: TRBV7-9; CDR3nt: TGTGCCAGCAGCCAGGCCCCGAGCTACGAGCAGTTCTTC; CDR3aa: CASSQAPSYEQFF
j_gene: TRBJ1-4; d_gene: NA; abundance: NA; v_gene: TRBV7-9; CDR3nt: TGTGCCAGCAGCTTCCGATTCGGGGGTGAAAAACTGTTTTTT; CDR3aa: CASSFRFGGEKLFF
j_gene: TRBJ1-4; d_gene: TRBD1; abundance: NA; v_gene: TRBV4-1; CDR3nt: TGCGCCAGCAGCCATCCCGGGACAGCAAATGAAAAACTGTTTTTT; CDR3aa: CASSHPGTANEKLFF
j_gene: TRBJ2-3; d_gene: NA; abundance: NA; v_gene: TRBV5-1; CDR3nt: TGCGCCAGCAGCTTGGGGCAGGGAACTGCGGATACGCAGTATTTT; CDR3aa: CASSLGQGTADTQYF
j_gene: TRBJ2-7; d_gene: NA; abundance: NA; v_gene: TRBV2; CDR3nt: TGTGCCAGCAGTGTTCAGCGGGCCTACGAGCAGTACTTC; CDR3aa: CASSVQRAYEQYF
j_gene: TRBJ1-1; d_gene: NA; abundance: NA; v_gene: TRBV10-2; CDR3nt: TGCGCCAGCAGTGATTTTACATCCGGGGGGACTGAAGCTTTCTTT; CDR3aa: CASSDFTSGGTEAFF
j_gene: TRBJ1-1; d_gene: NA; abundance: NA; v_gene: TRBV9; CDR3nt: TGTGCCAGCAGCGTGACAGTGAACACTGAAGCTTTCTTT; CDR3aa: CASSVTVNTEAFF
j_gene: TRBJ2-2; d_gene: NA; abundance: NA; v_gene: TRBV5-1; CDR3nt: TGCGCCAGCAGCTTGACCAGTGACACCGGGGAGCTGTTTTTT; CDR3aa: CASSLTSDTGELFF
j_gene: TRBJ1-6; d_gene: NA; abundance: NA; v_gene: TRBV6-1; CDR3nt: TGTGCCAGCAGTGAAGACAGGGATAGCTTTTCACCCCTCCACTTT; CDR3aa: CASSEDRDSFSPLHF
j_gene: TRBJ1-5; d_gene: NA; abundance: NA; v_gene: TRBV19; CDR3nt: TGTGCCAGTAGTGCTACCCGGGGAGGGGCAGGACCCCAGCATTTT; CDR3aa: CASSATRGGAGPQHF
j_gene: TRBJ1-1; d_gene: NA; abundance: NA; v_gene: TRBV6-5; CDR3nt: TGTGCCAGCAGACCCCAGACAGTGAACACTGAAGCTTTCTTT; CDR3aa: CASRPQTVNTEAFF
j_gene: TRBJ1-2; d_gene: NA; abundance: NA; v_gene: TRBV7-3; CDR3nt: TGTGCCAGCAGCTTAACGAGTCACTATGGCTACACCTTC; CDR3aa: CASSLTSHYGYTF
j_gene: TRBJ1-1; d_gene: NA; abundance: NA; v_gene: TRBV27; CDR3nt: TGTGCCAGCAGTTTCCAGGGATCGAACACTGAAGCTTTCTTT; CDR3aa: CASSFQGSNTEAFF
j_gene: TRBJ1-3; d_gene: NA; abundance: NA; v_gene: TRBV7-2; CDR3nt: TGTGCCAGCAGCTTGGGGGGGATCGGGGGTGGCCGGGGAAACACCATATATTTT; CDR3aa: CASSLGGIGGGRGNTIYF